Here is one TCR beta chain with its context. Its antigen is still unknown. Extraction and reverse transcription of RNA yielded cDNA as the sequencing template. Profiling relied on immunoSEQ multiplex PCR, and the TCRdb table lists in-frame clones only, not all of them. The sample contains 150,000 or so clones, about 87% of which appear only once. This CDR3 is 12 amino acids long. V was trimmed by 0 bases and J by 4 bases, leaving 5 bases between them. Germline CDR1 is SQVTM and CDR2 is ANQGSEA. The sample originates from a study of CD8+ T cells in alopecia areata. Overall study findings and caveats: TCR sharing was clearer in mice than between patients, perhaps partly owing to patient HLA diversity.

This clonotype was sampled from a human donor with alopecia areata. The chain joins TRBV29-1 to TRBJ2-3; possibly TRBD2 for D (5 bases). The source material was CD8+ T cells sorted from blood, sampled at week 0. The CDR3: CSVEEGADTQYF. In DNA, the CDR3 is TGCAGCGTTGAAGAGGGAGCAGATACGCAGTATTTT.